These 23 T cell receptor beta chains originate from one sample sequenced in a study of blood T cells in healthy people across ages. A second PCR of roughly 7 to 11 cycles used a sample-barcoded 5' primer and a J-beta primer mix. From the 5' RACE reads, TCRdb called clonotypes with MiXCR, one entry per CDR3 protein. Of more than 900,000 distinct CDR3 sequences listed, just under 30% are singletons. These data were also reused for a study on T cells of mothers and their children.

Sample: blood. All receptors come from a woman aged 40 to 49 in good health.

This clonotype was seen a handful of times. The rearrangement joins TRBV2 to TRBJ2-3; 8 bases line up with TRBD1. CDR1 and CDR2 (germline): SNHLY, FYNNEI. The trim removed 5 bases at V and 6 bases at J, leaving 13 bases unmatched. The CDR3 has 16 residues. CDR3 in amino acids: CASSLVARGLEDTQYF. For the CDR3, the DNA is TGTGCCAGCAGTCTCGTCGCCAGGGGGCTAGAGGATACGCAGTATTTT.

For this clonotype: One base away lies a much larger clone, so this may be a sequencing read error. This chain joins TRBV20-1 and TRBJ2-7; D perhaps matches TRBD1 (7 bases). The V and J ends lost 1 base and 5 bases respectively, with 15 bases between them. CDR3 length: 14 amino acids. Germline CDR1 DFQATT, CDR2 SNEGSKA (reference sequence). Written as DNA, the CDR3 is TGCAGTGCTAGAGGGGCAGGGGGGATCGACGAGCAGTACTTC. Translating gives CSARGAGGIDEQYF.

This clonotype was observed at least ten times. The chain links TRBV5-1 to TRBJ2-3, with D unclear. The CDR3 runs 15 residues. Per germline, CDR1 SGHRS and CDR2 YFSETQ. V gave up 1 base and J gave up 0 bases, with 9 bases separating them. The chain's CDR3 is CASSLMSRSTDTQYF. As DNA, the CDR3 is TGCGCCAGCAGCTTGATGAGTCGTAGCACAGATACGCAGTATTTT.

This chain uses TRBV7-9 with TRBJ1-1; no definite D call. The germline V and J ends were trimmed by 0 bases and 8 bases, with 16 bases remaining between them. The CDR3 totals 15 residues. Per germline, CDR1 SEHNR and CDR2 FQNEAQ (reference sequence). CDR3 loop: CASSLAGSPLAEAFF. DNA of the CDR3: TGTGCCAGCAGCTTAGCAGGATCCCCTTTAGCCGAAGCTTTCTTT.

The sample holds one count of this clonotype. This chain links TRBV4-3 with TRBJ1-1; TRBD1 matches at 7 bases. CDR3 length equals 17 residues. Germline values: CDR1 LGHNA, CDR2 YSLEER. The trim removed 1 base at V and 4 bases at J, leaving 12 bases unmatched. DNA of the CDR3: TGCGCCAGCAGCCAAGTGCTTCCGCCAGGGGGTACCACTGAAGCTTTCTTT. This sequence encodes CASSQVLPPGGTTEAFF.

The chain carries TRBV3-1 and TRBJ2-1; D might be TRBD2 (5 bases). The CDR3 is 15 residues long. Per the germline V gene, CDR1 is LGHDT and CDR2 is YNNKEL (reference sequence). V was shortened by 2 bases and J by 3 bases, with 11 bases between the two germline ends. CDR3 bases: TGTGCCAGCAGCCAACCGGGATACAACTACAATGAGCAGTTCTTC. It specifies CASSQPGYNYNEQFF.

This clonotype was observed a handful of times. V usage is TRBV19 and J usage is TRBJ2-6; D ambiguous. The CDR3 contains 16 residues. Germline lookup yields CDR1 LNHDA and CDR2 SQIVND (reference sequence). The V and J ends lost 3 bases and 0 bases respectively, with 9 bases between them. The CDR3 region has the DNA TGTGCCAGTAGTATGGAACACTCCTCTGGGGCCAACGTCCTGACTTTC. It encodes CASSMEHSSGANVLTF.

In regard to this clonotype: The conserved phenylalanine or tryptophan normally closing the CDR3 is absent here, so this likely arose from a read error. The rearrangement joins TRBV7-2 to TRBJ1-5, with D possibly TRBD1 on 6 matching bases. V was trimmed by 4 bases and J by 1 base, leaving 11 bases between them. Germline V lookup: CDR1 SGHTA, CDR2 FQGNSA. The CDR3 is made up of 15 amino acids. CDR3 in amino acids: CASSSQGASNQPQHL. The DNA for the CDR3 is TGTGCCAGCAGCTCACAGGGAGCAAGCAATCAGCCCCAGCATTTG.

The chain links TRBV18 to TRBJ1-1, with TRBD1 identical over 11 bases. The trim removed 3 bases at V and 0 bases at J, leaving 3 bases unmatched. CDR3 size: 16 residues. From germline, CDR1 is KGHSH and CDR2 LQKENI. Written as DNA, the CDR3 is TGTGCCAGCTCACCTGGGACAGGGGGGTTGAACACTGAAGCTTTCTTT. Residues: CASSPGTGGLNTEAFF.

This clonotype appeared many times. The J gene is TRBJ1-6, the V gene TRBV20-1; D gene unclear. This CDR3 has 14 residues. Looked up from germline, CDR1 is DFQATT and CDR2 is SNEGSKA (reference sequence). The V end lost 1 base, the J end lost 2 bases, and 6 bases lay between the germline ends. Written as DNA, the CDR3 is TGCAGTGCTAGAGTTAGGACCTATAATTCACCCCTCCACTTT. As protein: CSARVRTYNSPLHF.

This clonotype was observed a few times. Just one base apart from a much larger clone, this may be a read error. The V gene is TRBV20-1, the J gene TRBJ2-7, with D uncertain. This CDR3 spans 11 amino acids. The germline V gene has CDR1 DFQATT and CDR2 SNEGSKA (reference sequence). This CDR3 is CRALGIYEQYF. The CDR3 DNA reads TGCAGGGCCTTGGGTATCTACGAGCAGTACTTC.

A single count supports this clonotype. The chain has TRBV4-1 and TRBJ1-1; D remains ambiguous. The ends were cut back, 1 base at V and 11 bases at J, with 11 bases in the middle. CDR1 MGHRA and CDR2 YSYEKL come from the germline V gene. This CDR3 has 12 residues. For the CDR3, the DNA is TGCGCCAGCAGCCAAGGGTCCGAGGTGGCTTTCTTT. This translates into CASSQGSEVAFF.

This chain joins TRBV7-9 and TRBJ1-2; 7 nucleotides align to TRBD1. This CDR3 is built from 16 residues. Germline CDR1 reads SEHNR; CDR2 reads FQNEAQ (reference sequence). The V segment lost 5 bases and the J segment 2 bases; nucleotides outside the gene matches: 11. CDR3 nucleotides: TGTGCCAGCAGCACAGAAGGACAGGTCATCAACTATGGCTACACCTTC. Protein: CASSTEGQVINYGYTF.

The chain uses TRBV7-2 and TRBJ1-4, with 8 nucleotides matching TRBD1. The CDR3 consists of 16 residues. Germline trimming cut 4 bases from V and 7 bases from J; bases unmatched to any gene: 11. The germline gives CDR1 SGHTA, CDR2 FQGNSA. In DNA form, the CDR3 reads TGTGCCAGCAGCTCCTACTCCAGGGGGCTGGCTGAAAAACTGTTTTTT. Translation: CASSSYSRGLAEKLFF.

A note on this clonotype: A much larger clone differs from this one at a single base, so this may be a read error. The J gene is TRBJ2-7, the V gene TRBV5-4; D is undetermined. The germline CDR1 and CDR2 sequences are SGHNT and YYREEE (reference sequence). The CDR3 consists of 9 residues. Trimming pared 10 bases from V and 8 bases from J, leaving 10 bases between. As DNA, the CDR3 is TGTGCCGACCTAAGGAAGCAGTACTTC. The encoded protein is CADLRKQYF.

V gene TRBV7-2 combines with J gene TRBJ1-1, with D unclear. This CDR3 has 14 amino acids. V shed 1 base and J shed 1 base, with 7 bases lying between them. Germline lookup yields CDR1 SGHTA and CDR2 FQGNSA. CDR3 in DNA: TGTGCCAGCAGCTTAGTAATGGAGAACACTGAAGCTTTCTTT. Translation: CASSLVMENTEAFF.

This clonotype has more than one count but fewer than ten. The chain recombines TRBV7-9 with TRBJ2-1; D is ambiguous. Germline V gives CDR1 SEHNR, CDR2 FQNEAQ (reference sequence). This CDR3 has 14 amino acids. The ends were cut back, 3 bases at V and 6 bases at J, with 12 bases in the middle. The CDR3 spells CASSFDSVLNEQFF. CDR3 in DNA: TGTGCCAGCAGCTTTGATAGTGTGCTCAATGAGCAGTTCTTC.

The chain joins TRBV15 to TRBJ2-1; 11 bases align to TRBD2. Germline values: CDR1 LNHNV, CDR2 YYDKDF (reference sequence). V lost 0 bases, J lost 4 bases, and 5 bases stayed unmatched. The CDR3 length is 17 residues. The CDR3 sequence is CATSREASGRPYNEQFF. The CDR3 coding sequence is TGTGCCACCAGCAGAGAGGCTAGCGGGAGGCCTTACAATGAGCAGTTCTTC.

This clonotype has more than one count but fewer than ten. The gene calls are TRBV19 and TRBJ2-1, with TRBD2 matching 11 bases. V lost 6 bases and J lost 0; bases outside the gene matches: 4. CDR3 length: 16 amino acids. Germline V gives CDR1 LNHDA, CDR2 SQIVND (reference sequence). The chain's CDR3 is CASRSSGGASYNEQFF. DNA for the CDR3: TGTGCCAGTAGAAGTAGCGGGGGGGCCTCCTACAATGAGCAGTTCTTC.

This clonotype occurred a few times. V gene TRBV28 combines with J gene TRBJ2-7; 9 bases are a match to TRBD2. V was clipped by 6 bases and J by 0 bases; unmatched bases: 9. Germline V gene sequence: CDR1 MDHEN, CDR2 SYDVKM. The CDR3 extends over 16 amino acids. The CDR3 DNA is TGTGCCAGCAGGCGTCCTGAGCGGGGGGCCTCCTACGAGCAGTACTTC. Its protein is CASRRPERGASYEQYF. The full variable domain, completed using reference TRBV28 and TRBJ2-7, is DVKVTQSSRYLVKRTGEKVFLECVQDMDHENMFWYRQDPGLGLRLIYFSYDVKMKEKGDIPEGYSVSREKKERFSLILESASTNQTSMYLCASRRPERGASYEQYFGPGTRLTVT.

As concerns this clonotype: One junction end does not reproduce the germline sequence, and a read error may be involved. The chain employs TRBV5-1 and TRBJ2-2; 8 nucleotides match TRBD2. The germline V gene has CDR1 SGHRS and CDR2 YFSETQ. The CDR3 consists of 17 residues. CDR3 loop: CANSPGPLAAHTGELFF. In nucleotides, the CDR3 is TGCGCCAACAGCCCGGGTCCACTAGCGGCGCACACCGGGGAGCTGTTTTTT.

This clonotype was found a few times. The chain uses TRBV25-1 and TRBJ2-7, with D unclear. CDR1 and CDR2 from the germline V gene are MGHDK and SYGVNS. V gave up 2 bases and J gave up 2 bases, with 10 bases separating them. The length of the CDR3 is 14 residues. The CDR3 sequence is CASSEKDGAYEQYF. The CDR3 DNA reads as TGTGCCAGCAGTGAAAAGGACGGAGCCTACGAGCAGTACTTC.

The genes are TRBV20-1 and TRBJ2-5, with D perhaps TRBD1 (6 bases). The CDR3 contains 13 residues. Trimming removed 1 base at V and 3 bases at J, with 9 bases between. Germline CDR1 DFQATT, CDR2 SNEGSKA (reference sequence). CDR3 in DNA: TGCAGTGCTAGAGCGGACAGTAAAGAGACCCAGTACTTC. As protein: CSARADSKETQYF.